This entry lists 3 T cell receptor beta chains sequenced from one sample in a study of T cells in Graves' hyperthyroidism and ophthalmopathy. RNA transcripts yielded amplified TCR beta CDR3 regions. During a first-round RT-PCR of the TCR CDR3, the HTBI primer set was used. TCRdb reprocessed the multiplex PCR reads with MiXCR, giving one entry per CDR3 protein. Found here are roughly 660,000 distinct CDR3 sequences, 15% to 20% of them singletons; the top ten hold 15% to 17%. Material: blood. All receptors derive from a man aged 50-59 years with Graves' hyperthyroidism.

This clonotype came up many times. The chain uses TRBV2 and TRBJ1-5; D might be TRBD1 (6 bases). This CDR3 is 15 amino acids long. Per germline, CDR1 SNHLY and CDR2 FYNNEI. V was shortened by 7 bases and J by 6 bases, with 19 bases between the two germline ends. The CDR3 reads CASKLGRGWFQPQHF. DNA of the CDR3: TGTGCCAGCAAGCTTGGCAGGGGATGGTTTCAGCCCCAGCATTTT.

This clonotype was seen at least ten times. The gene calls are TRBV24-1 and TRBJ2-1; TRBD2 matches 7 bases. Losses at the gene ends were 4 bases for V and 3 bases for J; bases not matched to a gene: 11. This CDR3 comprises 17 residues. Germline values: CDR1 KGHDR, CDR2 SFDVKD. The CDR3 region is CATSDTSGAQIYNEQFF. Written as DNA, the CDR3 is TGTGCCACCAGTGACACAAGCGGGGCACAAATCTACAATGAGCAGTTCTTC.

This clonotype came up a few times. The chain joins TRBV3-1 to TRBJ2-1; D gene unclear. The CDR3 has 16 residues. From germline, CDR1 is LGHDT and CDR2 YNNKEL (reference sequence). The germline V and J ends were trimmed by 0 bases and 0 bases, with 9 bases remaining between them. The CDR3 bases are TGTGCCAGCAGCCAAGACGGAGAGGCCTCCTACAATGAGCAGTTCTTC. The encoded protein is CASSQDGEASYNEQFF.